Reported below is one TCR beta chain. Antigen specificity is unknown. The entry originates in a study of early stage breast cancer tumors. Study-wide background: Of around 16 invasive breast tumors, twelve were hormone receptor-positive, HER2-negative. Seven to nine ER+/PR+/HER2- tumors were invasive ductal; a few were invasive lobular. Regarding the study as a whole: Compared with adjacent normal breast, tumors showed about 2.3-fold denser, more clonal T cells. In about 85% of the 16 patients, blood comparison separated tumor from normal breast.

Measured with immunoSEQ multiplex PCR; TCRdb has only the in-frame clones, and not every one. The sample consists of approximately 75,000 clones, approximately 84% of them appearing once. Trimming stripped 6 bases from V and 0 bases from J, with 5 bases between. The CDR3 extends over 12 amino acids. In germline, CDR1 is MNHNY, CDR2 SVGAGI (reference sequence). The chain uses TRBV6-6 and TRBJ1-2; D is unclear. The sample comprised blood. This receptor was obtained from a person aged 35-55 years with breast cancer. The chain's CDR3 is CASSGPNYGYTF. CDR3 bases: TGTGCCAGCAGCGGACCTAACTATGGCTACACCTTC.